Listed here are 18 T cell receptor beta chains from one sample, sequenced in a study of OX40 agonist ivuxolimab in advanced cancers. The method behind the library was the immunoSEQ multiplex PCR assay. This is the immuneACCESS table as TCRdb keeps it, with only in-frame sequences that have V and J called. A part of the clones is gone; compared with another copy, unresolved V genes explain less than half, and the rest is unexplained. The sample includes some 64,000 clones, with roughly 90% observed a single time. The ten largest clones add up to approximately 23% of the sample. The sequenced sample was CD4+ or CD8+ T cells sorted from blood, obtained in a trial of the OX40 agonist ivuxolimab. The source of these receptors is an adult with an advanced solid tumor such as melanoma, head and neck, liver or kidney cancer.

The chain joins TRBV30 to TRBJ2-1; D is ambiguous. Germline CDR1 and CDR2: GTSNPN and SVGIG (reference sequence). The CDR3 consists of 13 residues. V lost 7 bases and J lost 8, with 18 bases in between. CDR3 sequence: CAFDWSSSDEQFF. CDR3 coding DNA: TGTGCCTTCGACTGGAGTAGTAGTGATGAGCAGTTCTTC.

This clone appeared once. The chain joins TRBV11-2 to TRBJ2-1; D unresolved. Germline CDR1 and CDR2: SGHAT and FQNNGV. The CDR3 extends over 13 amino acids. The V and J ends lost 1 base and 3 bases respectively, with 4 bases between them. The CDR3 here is CASSLVSYNEQFF. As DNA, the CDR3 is TGTGCCAGCAGCTTAGTTAGCTACAATGAGCAGTTCTTC.

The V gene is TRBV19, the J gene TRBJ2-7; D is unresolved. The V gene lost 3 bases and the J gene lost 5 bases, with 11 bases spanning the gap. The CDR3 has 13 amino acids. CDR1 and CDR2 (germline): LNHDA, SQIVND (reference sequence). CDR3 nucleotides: TGTGCCAGTAGTATTAATCCTGGGGACGAGCAGTACGTC. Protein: CASSINPGDEQYV.

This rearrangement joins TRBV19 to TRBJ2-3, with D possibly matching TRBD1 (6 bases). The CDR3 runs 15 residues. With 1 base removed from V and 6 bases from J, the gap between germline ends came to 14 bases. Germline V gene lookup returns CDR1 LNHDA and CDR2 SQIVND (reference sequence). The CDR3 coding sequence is TGTGCCAGTAGTATAGGTACAGGGTGGGATGATACGCAGTATTTT. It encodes CASSIGTGWDDTQYF.

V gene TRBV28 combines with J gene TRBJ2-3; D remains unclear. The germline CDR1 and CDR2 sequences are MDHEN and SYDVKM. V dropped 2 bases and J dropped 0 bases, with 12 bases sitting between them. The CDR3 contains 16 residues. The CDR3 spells CASSLVIALSTDTQYF. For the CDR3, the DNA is TGTGCCAGCAGTTTAGTAATAGCACTGAGCACAGATACGCAGTATTTT.

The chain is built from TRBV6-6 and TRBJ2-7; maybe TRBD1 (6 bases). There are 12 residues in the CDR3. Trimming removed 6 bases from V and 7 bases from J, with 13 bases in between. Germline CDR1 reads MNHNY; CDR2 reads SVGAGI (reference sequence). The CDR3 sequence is CASRIQGREQYF. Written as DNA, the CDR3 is TGTGCCAGCAGGATACAGGGAAGGGAGCAGTACTTC.

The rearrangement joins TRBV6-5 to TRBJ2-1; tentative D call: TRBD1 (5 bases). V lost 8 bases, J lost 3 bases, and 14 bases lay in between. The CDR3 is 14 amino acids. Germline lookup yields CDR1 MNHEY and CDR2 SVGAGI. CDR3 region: CASLRTTFYNEQFF. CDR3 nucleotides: TGTGCCAGCCTCAGGACAACTTTCTACAATGAGCAGTTCTTC.

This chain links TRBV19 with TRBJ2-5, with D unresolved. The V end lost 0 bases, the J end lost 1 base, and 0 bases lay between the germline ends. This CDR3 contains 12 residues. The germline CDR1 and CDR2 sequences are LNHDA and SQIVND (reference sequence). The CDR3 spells CASSIDQETQYF. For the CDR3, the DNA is TGTGCCAGTAGTATAGACCAAGAGACCCAGTACTTC.

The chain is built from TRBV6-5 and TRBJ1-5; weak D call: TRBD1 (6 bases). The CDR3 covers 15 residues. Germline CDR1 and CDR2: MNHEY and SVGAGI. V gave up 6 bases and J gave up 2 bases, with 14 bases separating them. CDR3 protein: CASSYTGLGNQPQHF. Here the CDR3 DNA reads TGTGCCAGCAGCTATACAGGGTTGGGCAATCAGCCCCAGCATTTT.

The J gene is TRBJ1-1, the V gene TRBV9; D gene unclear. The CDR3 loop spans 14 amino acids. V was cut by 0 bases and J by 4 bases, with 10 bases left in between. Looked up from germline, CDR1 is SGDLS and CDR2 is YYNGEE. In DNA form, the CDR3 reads TGTGCCAGCAGCGTAGGAAAGGGCCGCACTGAAGCTTTCTTT. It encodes CASSVGKGRTEAFF. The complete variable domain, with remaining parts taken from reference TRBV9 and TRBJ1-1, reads DSGVTQTPKHLITATGQRVTLRCSPRSGDLSVYWYQQSLDQGLQFLIQYYNGEERAKGNILERFSAQQFPDLHSELNLSSLELGDSALYFCASSVGKGRTEAFFGQGTRLTVV.

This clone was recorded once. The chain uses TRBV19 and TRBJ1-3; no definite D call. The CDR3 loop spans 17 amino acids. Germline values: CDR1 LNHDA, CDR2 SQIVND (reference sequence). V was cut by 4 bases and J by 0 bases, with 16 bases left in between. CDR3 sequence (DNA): TGTGCCAGTAGTAATTGGGTTAGGCCCTCCTCTGGAAACACCATATATTTT. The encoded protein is CASSNWVRPSSGNTIYF.

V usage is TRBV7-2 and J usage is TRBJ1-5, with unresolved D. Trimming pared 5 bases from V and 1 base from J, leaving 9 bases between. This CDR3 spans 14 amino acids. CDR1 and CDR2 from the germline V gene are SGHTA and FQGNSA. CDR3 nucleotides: TGTGCCAGCAGCCCCAGACTCAGCAATCAGCCCCAGCATTTT. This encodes CASSPRLSNQPQHF.

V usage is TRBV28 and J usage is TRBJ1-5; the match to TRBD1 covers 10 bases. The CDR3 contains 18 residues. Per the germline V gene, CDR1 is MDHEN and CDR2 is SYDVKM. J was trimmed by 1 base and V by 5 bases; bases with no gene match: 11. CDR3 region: CASSPAGTGAWSNQPQHF. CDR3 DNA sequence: TGTGCCAGCAGTCCGGCCGGGACAGGGGCTTGGAGCAATCAGCCCCAGCATTTT.

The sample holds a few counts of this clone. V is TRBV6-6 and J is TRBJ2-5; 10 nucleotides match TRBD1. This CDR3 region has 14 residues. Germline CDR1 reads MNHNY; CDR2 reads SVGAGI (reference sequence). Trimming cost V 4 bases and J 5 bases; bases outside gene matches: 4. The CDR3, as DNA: TGTGCCAGCAGTTCAGGGACAGGGGTCGAGACCCAGTACTTC. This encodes CASSSGTGVETQYF.

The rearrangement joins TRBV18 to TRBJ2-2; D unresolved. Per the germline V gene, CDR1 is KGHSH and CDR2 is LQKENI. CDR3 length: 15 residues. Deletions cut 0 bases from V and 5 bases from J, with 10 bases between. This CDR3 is CASSPPQVATGELFF. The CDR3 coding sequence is TGTGCCAGCTCACCACCCCAGGTCGCGACCGGGGAGCTGTTTTTT.

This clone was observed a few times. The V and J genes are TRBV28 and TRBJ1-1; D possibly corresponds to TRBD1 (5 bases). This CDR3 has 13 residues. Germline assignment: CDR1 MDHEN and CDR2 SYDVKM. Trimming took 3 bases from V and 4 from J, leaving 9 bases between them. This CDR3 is CASSLRGSTEAFF. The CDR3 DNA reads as TGTGCCAGCAGTTTGAGGGGCAGCACTGAAGCTTTCTTT.

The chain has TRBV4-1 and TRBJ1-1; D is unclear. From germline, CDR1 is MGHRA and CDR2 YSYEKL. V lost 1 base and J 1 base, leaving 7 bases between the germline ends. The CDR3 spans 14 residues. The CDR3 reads CASSQVGKNTEAFF. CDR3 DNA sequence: TGCGCCAGCAGCCAAGTAGGCAAGAACACTGAAGCTTTCTTT.

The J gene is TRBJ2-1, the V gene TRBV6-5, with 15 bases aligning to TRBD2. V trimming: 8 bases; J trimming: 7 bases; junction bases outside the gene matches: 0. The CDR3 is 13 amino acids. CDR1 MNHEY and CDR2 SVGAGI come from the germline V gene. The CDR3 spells CASGTSGGNEQFF. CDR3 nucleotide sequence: TGTGCCAGCGGGACTAGCGGGGGGAATGAGCAGTTCTTC.